The clone carrying this T cell receptor beta chain was seen repeatedly, ten times or more. The antigen is unknown. The data belong to a study of T-cell reconstitution after alpha-beta-depleted transplantation in children. The CDR3 runs 13 residues. Germline V gives CDR1 SNHLY, CDR2 FYNNEI. Trimming took off 4 bases at V and 2 bases at J, with 8 bases between the two ends. General study results and limits: Two months or so post-transplant, alpha-beta T cells reportedly derived from several hundred expanded graft clones. After transplant, high TCRbeta diversity at day 60 in some patients arose from surviving recipient T cells and thymic progenitors. Among T cells one year after transplant, newly produced cells accounted for most counts and diversity.

Preparation of the TCRbeta library used unique molecular identifiers. TCRdb called the PCR reads again in MiXCR, with one record for every CDR3 protein. The table shows 700,000 or so distinct CDR3 sequences, with under 15% occurring only once. The chain links TRBV2 to TRBJ1-2; D unclear. The source of this sequence is a girl aged 2 to 10 with congenital amegakaryocytic thrombocytopenia, due to receive a stem cell transplant. The sample in question was PBMCs, obtained before TCRalphabeta/CD19-depleted stem cell transplant. The DNA for the CDR3 is TGTGCCAGCAGTGTGATAGGGAACTATGGCTACACCTTC. Amino acids: CASSVIGNYGYTF.